The clone carrying this T cell receptor beta chain showed up just once. This sample is part of a study of blood T cell repertoires in COVID-19. Study as a whole: From the United States, Italy and Spain came samples of acute and convalescent COVID-19. Sources were T cells, B-cell-depleted T cells, or PBMCs; the material itself was cDNA or gDNA.

Per the authors' pipeline: Reference gene primers were amplified, and this amplification served to estimate nucleated cell counts. Here immunoSEQ multiplex PCR was the method, and the copy in TCRdb shows in-frame clones only, minus some. The V and J calls and the clone size are those of that table, but D and trimming were determined from the DNA. This repertoire shows around 180,000 clones, roughly nine tenths found once; its top ten account for about a fifth. V dropped 2 bases and J dropped 5; count of bases not matched to a gene: 7. CDR1 SGHNT and CDR2 YYREEE come from the germline V gene (reference sequence). The CDR3 extends over 15 amino acids.

V gene TRBV5-4 combines with J gene TRBJ1-2; 9 bases map to TRBD1. Sequencing was performed on peripheral blood. This TCR came from a man between 70 and 80 years old with active or convalescent COVID-19. The CDR3 sequence: CASSLVSGQGYGYTF. The CDR3 DNA reads TGTGCCAGCAGCTTAGTATCCGGACAGGGGTATGGCTACACCTTC.